These 9 T cell receptor beta chains were sequenced from one sample in a study of T-cell reconstitution after alpha-beta-depleted transplantation in children. Unique molecular identifiers were incorporated into the prepared TCRbeta library. One entry per CDR3 protein, called by TCRdb with MiXCR from the PCR reads. The sample yields 450,000 to 600,000 distinct CDR3 sequences, roughly a tenth seen once. The sample consisted of PBMCs, taken before TCRalphabeta/CD19-depleted stem cell transplant. All receptors come from a child younger than 10 with inherited bone marrow failure, due to receive a stem cell transplant.

This clonotype was counted at least ten times. The chain recombines TRBV5-1 with TRBJ2-7; a weak D match, TRBD2 (5 bases). Germline-derived CDR1 and CDR2 are SGHRS and YFSETQ. V was clipped by 1 base and J by 6 bases, with 14 bases between them. This CDR3 has 14 residues. The CDR3 region has the DNA TGCGCCAGCAGCTTGTGGCCGGAGGAGAGCGAGCAGTACTTC. It translates to CASSLWPEESEQYF.

This clonotype was observed many times. One end of the junction is discordant with germline, which a read error may explain. The chain combines TRBV5-1 with TRBJ1-1, with 7 bases that match TRBD1. Germline V gives CDR1 SGHRS, CDR2 YFSETQ. The CDR3 sequence is 14 residues long. The CDR3 coding sequence is TGTGCCAGCAGTTTAGTAGGGGGCGGGACTGAAGCTTTCTTT. Translation gives CASSLVGGGTEAFF. Filled out from reference TRBV5-1 and TRBJ1-1, the complete variable domain reads KAGVTQTPRYLIKTRGQQVTLSCSPISGHRSVSWYQQTPGQGLQFLFEYFSETQRNKGNFPGRFSGRQFSNSRSEMNVSTLELGDSALYLCASSLVGGGTEAFFGQGTRLTVV.

This clonotype came up many times. The rearrangement joins TRBV7-9 to TRBJ1-1; TRBD1 might be the D (6 bases). Trimming took off 2 bases at V and 3 bases at J, with 16 bases between the two ends. Germline CDR1 SEHNR, CDR2 FQNEAQ (reference sequence). The CDR3 extends over 16 amino acids. CDR3 DNA sequence: TGTGCCAGCAGCTTACTCGAGGGGGGGAAGGACACTGAAGCTTTCTTT. Its protein is CASSLLEGGKDTEAFF.

This clonotype was recorded many times. The chain uses TRBV7-6 and TRBJ2-7, with D perhaps matching TRBD1 or TRBD2 (5 bases each). CDR3 length: 14 residues. Germline-derived CDR1 and CDR2 are SGHVS and FNYEAQ. Trimming removed 5 bases from V and 2 bases from J, with 13 bases in between. This chain's CDR3 is CASSHGDGTYEQYF. CDR3 sequence (DNA): TGTGCCAGCAGCCACGGGGACGGCACCTACGAGCAGTACTTC.

This clonotype appeared many times. This chain links TRBV10-3 with TRBJ2-7, with D unclear. The length of the CDR3 is 15 residues. In germline, CDR1 is ENHRY, CDR2 SYGVKD. V lost 2 bases and J 0 bases, leaving 11 bases between the germline ends. The CDR3 DNA is TGTGCCATCAGTGAGCTACCTAGTATCTCCTACGAGCAGTACTTC. Protein: CAISELPSISYEQYF.

This clonotype occurred a few times. The chain combines TRBV20-1 with TRBJ2-3, with 8 nucleotides matching TRBD2. This CDR3 is built from 16 residues. Germline V gene lookup returns CDR1 DFQATT and CDR2 SNEGSKA (reference sequence). Germline trimming cut 0 bases from V and 3 bases from J; bases unmatched to any gene: 8. CDR3 residues: CSARDRLAGGTDTQYF. The DNA for the CDR3 is TGCAGTGCTAGAGATCGGCTAGCGGGCGGAACAGATACGCAGTATTTT.

The rearrangement uses TRBV15 and TRBJ2-3; weak D call: TRBD2 (6 bases). CDR1 is LNHNV and CDR2 is YYDKDF in the germline V gene (reference sequence). The CDR3 covers 17 residues. Trimming took off 6 bases at V and 2 bases at J, with 21 bases between the two ends. CDR3 amino acids: CATSNPFWAGNTDTQYF. CDR3 coding DNA: TGTGCCACCAGTAACCCTTTTTGGGCGGGAAACACAGATACGCAGTATTTT.

This clonotype came up many times. This rearrangement joins TRBV27 to TRBJ2-7; D is undetermined. V lost 0 bases and J 2 bases, leaving 11 bases between the germline ends. Looked up from germline, CDR1 is MNHEY and CDR2 is SMNVEV (reference sequence). CDR3 length equals 15 residues. CDR3 amino acids: CASSLSWGAAYEQYF. In nucleotides, the CDR3 is TGTGCCAGCAGTTTATCGTGGGGTGCGGCCTACGAGCAGTACTTC.

In its sample, this clonotype was seen many times. The CDR3 sequence is CSARGAYGYTF. Written as DNA, the CDR3 is TGCAGTGCTAGGGGTGCCTATGGCTACACCTTC. The chain joins TRBV20-1 to TRBJ1-2; D uncertain. The V and J ends lost 3 bases and 4 bases respectively, with 6 bases between them. Germline V CDR1 and CDR2: DFQATT, SNEGSKA (reference sequence). The CDR3 spans 11 residues.